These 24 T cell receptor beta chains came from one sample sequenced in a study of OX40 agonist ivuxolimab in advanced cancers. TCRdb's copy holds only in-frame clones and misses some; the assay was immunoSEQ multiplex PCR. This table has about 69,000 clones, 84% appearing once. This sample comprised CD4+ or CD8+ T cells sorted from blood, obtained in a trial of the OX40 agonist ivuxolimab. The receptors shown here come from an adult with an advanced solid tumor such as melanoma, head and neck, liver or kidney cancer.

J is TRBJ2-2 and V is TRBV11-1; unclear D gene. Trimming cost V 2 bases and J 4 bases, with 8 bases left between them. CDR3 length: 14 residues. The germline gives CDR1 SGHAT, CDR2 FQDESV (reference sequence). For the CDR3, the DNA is TGTGCCAGCAGCTTAAGTCGGGTCACCGGGGAGCTGTTTTTT. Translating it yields CASSLSRVTGELFF.

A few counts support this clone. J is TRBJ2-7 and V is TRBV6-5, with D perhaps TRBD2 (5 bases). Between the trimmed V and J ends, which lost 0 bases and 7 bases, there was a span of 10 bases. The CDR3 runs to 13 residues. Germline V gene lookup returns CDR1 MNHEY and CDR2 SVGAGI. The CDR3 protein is CASSYSNGKEQYF. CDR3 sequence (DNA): TGTGCCAGCAGTTACTCGAACGGGAAAGAGCAGTACTTC.

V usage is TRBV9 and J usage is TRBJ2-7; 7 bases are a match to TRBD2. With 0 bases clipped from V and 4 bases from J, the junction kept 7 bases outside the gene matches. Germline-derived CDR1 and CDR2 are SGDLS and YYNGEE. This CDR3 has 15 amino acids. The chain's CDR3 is CASSVGAGAGYEQYF. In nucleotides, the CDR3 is TGTGCCAGCAGCGTAGGGGCGGGAGCCGGGTACGAGCAGTACTTC.

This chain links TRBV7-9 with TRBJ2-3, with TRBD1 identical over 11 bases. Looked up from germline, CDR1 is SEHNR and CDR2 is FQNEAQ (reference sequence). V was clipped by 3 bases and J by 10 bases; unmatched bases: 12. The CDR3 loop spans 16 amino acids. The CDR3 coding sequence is TGTGCCAGCAGCTTGATCGGACAGGGGGCGCCCCGAGCGCAGTATTTT. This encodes CASSLIGQGAPRAQYF.

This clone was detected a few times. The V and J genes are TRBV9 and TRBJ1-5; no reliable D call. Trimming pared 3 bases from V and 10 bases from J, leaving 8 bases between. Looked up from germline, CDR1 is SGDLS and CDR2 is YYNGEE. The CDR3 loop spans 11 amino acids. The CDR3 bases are TGTGCCAGCAGCGACCCGGGACCCCAGCATTTT. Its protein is CASSDPGPQHF.

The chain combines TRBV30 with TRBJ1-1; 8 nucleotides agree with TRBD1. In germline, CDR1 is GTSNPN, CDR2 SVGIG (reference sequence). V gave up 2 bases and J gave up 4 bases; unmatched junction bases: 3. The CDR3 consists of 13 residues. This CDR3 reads CAWSLQGGTEAFF. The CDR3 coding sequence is TGTGCCTGGAGTCTACAGGGGGGCACTGAAGCTTTCTTT.

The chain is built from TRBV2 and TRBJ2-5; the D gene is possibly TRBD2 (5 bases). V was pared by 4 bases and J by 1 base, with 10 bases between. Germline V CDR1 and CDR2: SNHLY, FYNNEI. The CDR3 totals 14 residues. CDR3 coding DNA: TGTGCCAGCAGTGGCGAGGGATTCCAAGAGACCCAGTACTTC. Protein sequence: CASSGEGFQETQYF. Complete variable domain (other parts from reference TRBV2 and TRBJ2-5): EPEVTQTPSHQVTQMGQEVILRCVPISNHLYFYWYRQILGQKVEFLVSFYNNEISEKSEIFDDQFSVERPDGSNFTLKIRSTKLEDSAMYFCASSGEGFQETQYFGPGTRLLVL.

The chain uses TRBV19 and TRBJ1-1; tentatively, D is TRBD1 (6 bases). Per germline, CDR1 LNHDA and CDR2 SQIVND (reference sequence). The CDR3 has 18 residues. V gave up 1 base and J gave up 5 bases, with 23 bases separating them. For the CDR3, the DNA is TGTGCCAGTAGTATAGTAGCGGGGGACACTCTACGAGGAACTGAAGCTTTCTTT. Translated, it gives CASSIVAGDTLRGTEAFF.

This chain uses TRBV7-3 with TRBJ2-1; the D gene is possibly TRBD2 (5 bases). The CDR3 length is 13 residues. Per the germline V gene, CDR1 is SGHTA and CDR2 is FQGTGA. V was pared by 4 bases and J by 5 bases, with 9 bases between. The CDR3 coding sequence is TGTGCCAGCAGCTCCTCGCGGGACAATGAGCAGTTCTTC. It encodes CASSSSRDNEQFF.

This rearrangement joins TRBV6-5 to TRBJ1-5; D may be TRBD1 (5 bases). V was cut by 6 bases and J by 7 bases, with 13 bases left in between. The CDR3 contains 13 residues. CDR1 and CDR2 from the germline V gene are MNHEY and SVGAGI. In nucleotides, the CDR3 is TGTGCCAGCAGCTGGGGCTTGGGGCAGCCCCAGCATTTT. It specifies CASSWGLGQPQHF.

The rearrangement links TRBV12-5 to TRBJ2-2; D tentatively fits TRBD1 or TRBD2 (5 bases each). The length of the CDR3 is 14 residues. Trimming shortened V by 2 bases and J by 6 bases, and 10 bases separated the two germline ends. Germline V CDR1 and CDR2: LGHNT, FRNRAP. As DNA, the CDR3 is TGTGCTAGTGGTTTGCCAGGGACCGCCGGGGAGCTGTTTTTT. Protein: CASGLPGTAGELFF.

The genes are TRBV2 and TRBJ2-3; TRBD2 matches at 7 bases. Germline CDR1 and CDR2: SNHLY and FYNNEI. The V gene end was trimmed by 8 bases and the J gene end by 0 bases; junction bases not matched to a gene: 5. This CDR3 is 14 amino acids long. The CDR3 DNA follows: TGTGCCAGCCTTAGCGGGTGGAGCACAGATACGCAGTATTTT. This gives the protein CASLSGWSTDTQYF.

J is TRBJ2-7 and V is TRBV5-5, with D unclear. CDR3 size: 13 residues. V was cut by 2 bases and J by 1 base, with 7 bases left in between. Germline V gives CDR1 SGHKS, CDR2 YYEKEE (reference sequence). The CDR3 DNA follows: TGTGCCAGCAGCTTCTGGATTTCCTACGAGCAGTACTTC. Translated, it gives CASSFWISYEQYF.

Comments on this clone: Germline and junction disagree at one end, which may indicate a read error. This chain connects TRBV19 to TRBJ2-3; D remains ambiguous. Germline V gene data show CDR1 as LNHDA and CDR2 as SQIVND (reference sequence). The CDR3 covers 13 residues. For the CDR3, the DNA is TGTGCCAGTAGTTTTCACGAGACCGGCCCCGAGCGCTTT. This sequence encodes CASSFHETGPERF. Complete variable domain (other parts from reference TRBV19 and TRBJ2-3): DGGITQSPKYLFRKEGQNVTLSCEQNLNHDAMYWYRQDPGQGLRLIYYSQIVNDFQKGDIAEGYSVSREKKESFPLTVTSAQKNPTAFYLCASSFHETGPERFGPGTRLTVL.

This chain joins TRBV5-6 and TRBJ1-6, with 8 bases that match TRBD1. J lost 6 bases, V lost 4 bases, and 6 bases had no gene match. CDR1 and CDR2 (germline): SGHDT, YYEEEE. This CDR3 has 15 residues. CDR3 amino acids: CASSREGQANSPLHF. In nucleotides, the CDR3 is TGTGCCAGCAGCCGGGAGGGACAGGCTAATTCACCCCTCCACTTT.

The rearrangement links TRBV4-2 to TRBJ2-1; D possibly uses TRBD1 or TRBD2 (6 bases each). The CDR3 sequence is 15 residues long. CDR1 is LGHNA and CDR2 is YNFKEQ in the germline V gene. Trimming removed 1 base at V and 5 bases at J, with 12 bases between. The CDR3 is CASSQVQGGHNEQFF. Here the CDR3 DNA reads TGTGCCAGCAGCCAAGTACAGGGAGGACACAATGAGCAGTTCTTC.

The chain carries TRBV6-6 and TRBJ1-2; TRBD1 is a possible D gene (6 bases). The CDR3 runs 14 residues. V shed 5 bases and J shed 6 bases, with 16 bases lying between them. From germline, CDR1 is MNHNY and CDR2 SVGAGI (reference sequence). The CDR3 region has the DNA TGTGCCAGCAGTAACAGGGAGTCATTTGATGGCTACACCTTC. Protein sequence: CASSNRESFDGYTF.

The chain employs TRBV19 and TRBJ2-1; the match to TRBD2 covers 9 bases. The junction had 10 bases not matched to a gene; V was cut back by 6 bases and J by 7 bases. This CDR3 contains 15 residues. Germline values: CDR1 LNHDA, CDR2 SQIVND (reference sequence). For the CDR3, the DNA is TGTGCCAGTAGCCCGTCGCTAGCGGGAAGGAATGAGCAGTTCTTC. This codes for CASSPSLAGRNEQFF.

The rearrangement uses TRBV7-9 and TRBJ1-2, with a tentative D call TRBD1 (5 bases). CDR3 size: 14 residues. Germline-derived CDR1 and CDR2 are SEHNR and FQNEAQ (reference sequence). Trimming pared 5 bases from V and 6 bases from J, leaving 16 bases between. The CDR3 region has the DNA TGTGCCAGCAGCGCTACCGGGACGGTGCATGGCTACACCTTC. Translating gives CASSATGTVHGYTF.

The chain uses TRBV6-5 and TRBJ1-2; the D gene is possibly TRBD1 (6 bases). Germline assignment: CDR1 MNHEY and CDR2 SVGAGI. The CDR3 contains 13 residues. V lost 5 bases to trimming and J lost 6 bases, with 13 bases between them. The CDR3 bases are TGTGCCAGCAGTATCGGGGGGCTAAATGGCTACACCTTC. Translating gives CASSIGGLNGYTF.

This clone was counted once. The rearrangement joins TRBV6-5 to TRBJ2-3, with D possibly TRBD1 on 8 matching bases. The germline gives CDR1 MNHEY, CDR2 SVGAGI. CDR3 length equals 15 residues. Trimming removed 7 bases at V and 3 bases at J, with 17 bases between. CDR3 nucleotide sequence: TGTGCCAGCACACAGGGGGGGGTCGGGACAGATACGCAGTATTTT. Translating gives CASTQGGVGTDTQYF.

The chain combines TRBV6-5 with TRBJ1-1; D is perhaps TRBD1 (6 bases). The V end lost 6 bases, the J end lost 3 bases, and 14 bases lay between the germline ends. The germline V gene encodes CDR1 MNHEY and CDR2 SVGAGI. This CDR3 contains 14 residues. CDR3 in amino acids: CASRIKGGHTEAFF. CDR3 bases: TGTGCCAGCAGGATCAAGGGGGGCCACACTGAAGCTTTCTTT.

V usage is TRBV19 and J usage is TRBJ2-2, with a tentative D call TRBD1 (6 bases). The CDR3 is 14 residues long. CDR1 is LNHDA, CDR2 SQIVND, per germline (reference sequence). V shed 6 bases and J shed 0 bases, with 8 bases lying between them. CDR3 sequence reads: CASSGTPNTGELFF. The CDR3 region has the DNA TGTGCCAGTAGCGGGACACCGAACACCGGGGAGCTGTTTTTT.

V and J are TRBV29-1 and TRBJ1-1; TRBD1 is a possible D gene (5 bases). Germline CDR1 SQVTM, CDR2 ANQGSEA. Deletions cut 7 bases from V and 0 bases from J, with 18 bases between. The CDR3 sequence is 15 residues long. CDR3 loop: CSARAGWAMNTEAFF. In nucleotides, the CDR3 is TGCAGCGCCAGGGCCGGGTGGGCCATGAACACTGAAGCTTTCTTT.